Listed below are T cell receptor beta chains from one sample, sequenced in a study of T cells in Graves' hyperthyroidism and ophthalmopathy. MiXCR was run by TCRdb on the multiplex PCR reads, yielding one entry per CDR3 protein. The top ten clones hold 35% to 50% of a sample with over 500,000 distinct CDR3 sequences, about 46% of them seen once. The specimen was peripheral blood or thyroid tissue (not recorded which). Receptors were obtained from an adult woman with Graves' disease, either hyperthyroidism or ophthalmopathy (not recorded which). Each CDR3 is given with its conserved first and last residue. The D gene is left open where the match is weak. Where a row states a size, it is once, few, many or the class of an expanded clone; other rows omit it.

>-|-|TRBJ1-3|TRBV20-1
CSARGEAVNTIYF
TGCAGTGCTAGAGGGGAGGCGGTGAACACCATATATTTT
>TRBD2|-|TRBJ2-5|TRBV9
CASSAAGGERETQYF
TGTGCCAGCAGCGCAGCGGGGGGTGAGAGAGAGACCCAGTACTTC
>-|many|TRBJ1-4|TRBV19
CASSISGTNEKLFF
TGTGCCAGTAGTATCTCTGGGACTAATGAAAAACTGTTTTTT
>-|-|TRBJ2-7|TRBV7-9
CASKQGSGVVYEQYF
TGTGCCAGCAAACAGGGATCTGGCGTGGTCTACGAGCAGTACTTC
>-|few|TRBJ1-5|TRBV6-6
CASRDNNQPQHF
TGTGCCAGCCGGGATAACAATCAGCCCCAGCATTTT
>TRBD1|many|TRBJ1-5|TRBV19
CASSVGGQGMASNQPQHF
TGTGCCAGTAGTGTCGGGGGACAGGGAATGGCCAGCAATCAGCCCCAGCATTTT
>TRBD2|-|TRBJ2-7|TRBV7-2
CACTLGLAGGGAYEQYF
TGTGCCTGTACACTGGGACTAGCGGGAGGAGGGGCCTACGAGCAGTACTTC
>-|many|TRBJ2-6|TRBV5-1
CASSLEGNSGANVLTF
TGCGCCAGCAGCTTGGAGGGGAACTCTGGGGCCAACGTCCTGACTTTC
>TRBD2|-|TRBJ2-7|TRBV11-1
CASSAGTSGRVYEQYF
TGTGCCAGCAGTGCCGGGACTAGCGGTCGGGTATACGAGCAGTACTTC
>-|-|TRBJ1-4|TRBV7-9
CASSSGGRNEKLFF
TGTGCCAGCAGCTCCGGGGGCCGGAATGAAAAACTGTTTTTT
>-|many|TRBJ2-2|TRBV6-5
CASRGGAGELFF
TGTGCCAGCAGAGGAGGGGCCGGGGAGCTGTTTTTT
>-|-|TRBJ2-5|TRBV7-2
CASSGQGVSGGSETQYF
TGTGCCAGCAGCGGCCAGGGAGTGAGTGGGGGATCGGAGACCCAGTACTTC
>-|-|TRBJ2-7|TRBV29-1
CSVEGGQHEQYF
TGCAGCGTTGAAGGGGGGCAGCACGAGCAGTACTTC
>-|many|TRBJ2-7|TRBV12-3/TRBV12-4
CASSTGIPYEQYF
TGTGCCAGCAGTACAGGGATCCCCTACGAGCAGTACTTC
>-|-|TRBJ1-6|TRBV18
CASSTDSPLHF
TGTGCCAGCTCAACCGATTCACCCCTCCACTTT
>TRBD2|-|TRBJ2-7|TRBV10-3
CAISRLAVYEQYF
TGTGCCATCAGCCGACTAGCGGTCTACGAGCAGTACTTC
>-|-|TRBJ2-7|TRBV12-3/TRBV12-4
CASSVVLGGPAGQTYEQYF
TGTGCCAGCAGTGTAGTCCTTGGTGGCCCGGCAGGACAGACCTACGAGCAGTACTTC
>TRBD2|-|TRBJ2-1|TRBV7-9
CASSLAGGPRNEQFF
TGTGCCAGCAGCTTGGCGGGAGGGCCACGGAATGAGCAGTTCTTC
>-|many|TRBJ2-2|TRBV19
CASSIGGVETGELFF
TGTGCCAGTAGTATTGGAGGGGTGGAGACCGGGGAGCTGTTTTTT
>-|few|TRBJ2-3|TRBV7-8
CASSLVGGGDTQYF
TGTGCCAGCAGCTTAGTGGGAGGAGGAGATACGCAGTATTTT
>-|many|TRBJ1-5|TRBV7-2
CASSLSRGNQPQHF
TGTGCCAGCAGTTTATCCAGGGGCAATCAGCCCCAGCATTTT
>-|-|TRBJ2-2|TRBV20-1
CSARKTGTGNTGELFF
TGCAGTGCTAGGAAAACCGGGACGGGGAACACCGGGGAGCTGTTTTTT
>-|-|TRBJ2-7|TRBV10-2
CASRTEGGVSEQYF
TGCGCCAGCAGGACGGAGGGTGGGGTAAGCGAGCAGTACTTC
>-|many|TRBJ2-5|TRBV5-8
CASSEGLGTQYF
TGTGCCAGCAGCGAGGGACTCGGGACCCAGTACTTC
>-|-|TRBJ1-2|TRBV7-9
CASSHRGTTDYGYTF
TGTGCCAGCAGCCACCGGGGCACTACTGACTATGGCTACACCTTC
>-|-|TRBJ1-2|TRBV7-4
CATSGGGLGGYTF
TGTGCCACCAGCGGAGGGGGGCTTGGTGGCTACACCTTC
>TRBD1|-|TRBJ1-6|TRBV9
CASSATGAGSPLHF
TGTGCCAGCAGCGCGACAGGGGCCGGCTCACCCCTCCACTTT
>TRBD1|-|TRBJ2-3|TRBV20-1
CSATLQGSTDTQYF
TGCAGTGCTACCCTACAGGGGAGCACAGATACGCAGTATTTT
>-|many|TRBJ2-5|TRBV11-2
CASSRGIETQYF
TGTGCCAGCAGCCGCGGAATAGAGACCCAGTACTTC
>TRBD1|-|TRBJ2-5|TRBV25-1
CASSEYGNRGRETQYF
TGTGCCAGCAGTGAATATGGGAACAGGGGGCGTGAGACCCAGTACTTC
>-|-|TRBJ2-2|TRBV28
CASTRLQLGTGELFF
TGTGCCAGCACTAGACTCCAACTAGGGACCGGGGAGCTGTTTTTT
>TRBD1|-|TRBJ1-5|TRBV20-1
CSAKRGRGWGNQPQHF
TGCAGTGCTAAGAGGGGGCGAGGTTGGGGCAATCAGCCCCAGCATTTT
>-|few|TRBJ1-1|TRBV7-2
CASSGTREAFF
TGTGCCAGCAGTGGCACGAGGGAAGCTTTCTTT
>-|many|TRBJ2-5|TRBV28
CASSIQGGETQYF
TGTGCCAGCAGTATACAGGGAGGAGAGACCCAGTACTTC
>-|many|TRBJ2-5|TRBV6-1
CASSRENSNRETQYF
TGTGCCAGCAGCCGGGAAAACAGTAATCGAGAGACCCAGTACTTC
>TRBD1|many|TRBJ2-7|TRBV10-3
CAISEMIGQGSEQYF
TGTGCCATCAGTGAAATGATAGGACAGGGGAGCGAGCAGTACTTC
>TRBD2|-|TRBJ2-5|TRBV15
CATSRARGLAGGGETQYF
TGTGCCACCAGCAGGGCCCGTGGACTAGCGGGAGGCGGGGAGACCCAGTACTTC
>TRBD1|-|TRBJ2-1|TRBV29-1
CSVETGGTVYEQFF
TGCAGCGTTGAGACAGGGGGAACAGTGTACGAGCAGTTCTTC
>-|few|TRBJ1-5|TRBV7-9
CASSLSETPQHF
TGTGCCAGCAGCCTCTCTGAAACGCCCCAGCATTTT
>-|few|TRBJ2-5|TRBV7-9
CASSLAPYDETQYF
TGTGCCAGCAGCTTAGCCCCCTACGATGAGACCCAGTACTTC
>TRBD2|many|TRBJ2-5|TRBV7-9
CASSWTSGRGETQYF
TGTGCCAGCAGCTGGACTAGCGGGAGAGGTGAGACCCAGTACTTC
>-|-|TRBJ2-5|TRBV12-3/TRBV12-4
CASSFWGKETQYF
TGTGCCAGCAGTTTTTGGGGCAAAGAGACCCAGTACTTC
>TRBD1|many|TRBJ1-1|TRBV29-1
CSVSGGQDTEAFF
TGCAGCGTTTCCGGTGGACAGGACACTGAAGCTTTCTTT
>-|few|TRBJ1-5|TRBV25-1
CASSARPPGADNQPQHF
TGTGCCAGCAGTGCTCGCCCACCAGGGGCCGACAATCAGCCCCAGCATTTT
>-|many|TRBJ2-7|TRBV20-1
CSASVDSSYEQYF
TGCAGTGCTAGTGTGGACAGCTCCTACGAGCAGTACTTC
>-|-|TRBJ1-1|TRBV11-2
CASIPWHSTEAFF
TGTGCCAGCATCCCTTGGCATTCCACTGAAGCTTTCTTT
>TRBD2|many|TRBJ2-5|TRBV7-9
CASSFNLAGGETQYF
TGTGCCAGCAGCTTTAACTTAGCGGGAGGGGAGACCCAGTACTTC
>-|-|TRBJ2-2|TRBV7-8
CASSLGRVISTGELFF
TGTGCCAGCAGCTTAGGCAGGGTCATTAGTACCGGGGAGCTGTTTTTT
>-|-|TRBJ1-5|TRBV12-3/TRBV12-4
CASSLGNRGNQPQHF
TGTGCCAGCAGTTTAGGAAATCGGGGCAATCAGCCCCAGCATTTT
>-|many|TRBJ1-1|TRBV2
CASSGGLGTEAFF
TGTGCCAGCAGTGGGGGGTTGGGCACTGAAGCTTTCTTT
>-|once|TRBJ2-5|TRBV5-4
CASSLYGGIQETQYF
TGTGCCAGCAGCTTATACGGAGGGATCCAAGAGACCCAGTACTTC
>-|-|TRBJ2-2|TRBV12-3/TRBV12-4
CASSKLSNTGELFF
TGTGCCAGTTCCAAGCTCTCGAACACCGGGGAGCTGTTTTTT
>-|-|TRBJ2-7|TRBV9
CASSPQRDSSYEQYF
TGTGCCAGCAGCCCACAGCGGGACAGCTCCTACGAGCAGTACTTC
>TRBD1|-|TRBJ2-7|TRBV3-1
CASSQLTGTGEYEQYF
TGTGCCAGCAGCCAATTGACCGGGACAGGGGAGTACGAGCAGTACTTC
>TRBD1|once|TRBJ1-2|TRBV10-3
CAISRDRGSNYGYTF
TGTGCCATATCCCGGGACAGGGGTTCTAACTATGGCTACACCTTC
>-|-|TRBJ2-5|TRBV5-4
CASSRGNTQETQYF
TGTGCCAGCAGCCGTGGGAACACGCAAGAGACCCAGTACTTC
>-|-|TRBJ1-1|TRBV12-3/TRBV12-4
CASSSNTGRTEAFF
TGTGCCAGCAGCAGCAATACGGGGCGCACTGAAGCTTTCTTT